This record looks at one T cell receptor beta chain sequence and its context. This sample stems from a study of regulatory T cells in long-lasting Graves disease. V was clipped by 5 bases and J by 5 bases; unmatched bases: 5. CDR1 MNHEY and CDR2 SMNVEV come from the germline V gene (reference sequence). The CDR3 runs to 14 residues. Stated time point: newly diagnosed GD, antithyroid drugs for less than 3 months. Making the TCR library involved RNA that had been extracted from PBMCs. Libraries of TCR beta came from iRepertoire HTBI primers plus Arm-PCR of CDR3 regions. Via MiXCR, TCRdb re-called the multiplex PCR reads, giving one row per CDR3 protein. The sample has more than 400,000 distinct CDR3 sequences, 15% to 20% seen once. These data also featured in a second study, about T cells in Graves' hyperthyroidism and ophthalmopathy.

The sequence was obtained from a man aged 40-49 years with Graves disease. The chain joins TRBV27 to TRBJ2-1; 8 positions match TRBD1. This material consisted of peripheral blood mononuclear cells (PBMCs), taken at new diagnosis, from a patient treated with antithyroid drugs. CDR3 nucleotides: TGTGCCAGCAGTGCCCAGGGACAGGACAATGAGCAGTTCTTC. Translating it yields CASSAQGQDNEQFF.